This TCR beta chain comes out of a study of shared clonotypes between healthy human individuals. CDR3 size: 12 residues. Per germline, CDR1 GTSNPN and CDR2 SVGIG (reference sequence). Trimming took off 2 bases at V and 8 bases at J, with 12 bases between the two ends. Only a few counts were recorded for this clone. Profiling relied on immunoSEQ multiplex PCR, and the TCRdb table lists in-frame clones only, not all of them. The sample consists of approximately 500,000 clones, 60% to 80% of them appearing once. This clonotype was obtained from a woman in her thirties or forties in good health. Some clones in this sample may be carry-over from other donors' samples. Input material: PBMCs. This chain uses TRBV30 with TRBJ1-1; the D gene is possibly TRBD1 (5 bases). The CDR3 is CAWSWIRGEAFF. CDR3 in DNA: TGTGCCTGGAGTTGGATAAGGGGAGAAGCTTTCTTT.